This T cell receptor (beta chain) was sequenced during a study of Ad26.COV2.S vaccination and SARS-CoV-2 variants. Study summary: Sample donor was a member of the COV1001 Ad26.COV2.S trial arm. Ad26.COV2.S shots went into the muscle once or twice, 56 days apart. Notes on the study in general: Vaccinees displayed broader spike-specific TCR repertoires than placebo recipients.

The ends were cut back, 0 bases at V and 3 bases at J, with 11 bases in the middle. The CDR3 covers 15 residues. Germline assignment: CDR1 MNHEY and CDR2 SMNVEV (reference sequence). Treatment given: some 20 received Ad26.COV2.S at low or high dose, single or two shots; about 5 received placebo; per-sample allocation not given. At day 63 after the first vaccine or placebo injection, samples were drawn. As concerns this clone: Its antigen is not known.

Clones were sequenced by immunoSEQ multiplex PCR, and TCRdb holds only the in-frame ones, with some missing. The table records 350,000 to 600,000 clones, 80% to 90% of them present only once. The sequence came from a person between 18 and 59 years old who received the Ad26.COV2.S COVID-19 vaccine or a placebo. Sequencing used peripheral blood, obtained in a trial of Ad26.COV2.S vaccine versus placebo. The chain carries TRBV27 and TRBJ1-2; D unresolved. This CDR3 is CASSLSKHAYYGYTF. The CDR3 DNA follows: TGTGCCAGCAGTTTATCAAAGCACGCCTACTATGGCTACACCTTC.